Sequencing of this TCR beta chain was carried out in a study of identical twins (dated by TCRdb to about 2016). Background for the entire study: TCR alpha and beta repertoires from monozygotic twins, unrelated adults of various ages and cord blood were deep-sequenced to test whether fetal clonotypes persist. To rule out contamination, the twin experiments were replicated at different times with different library preparation protocols.

On the study overall, not on this receptor specifically: Excess twin sharing in beta out-of-frame sequences was weaker because fewer shared sequences lowered the signal-to-noise ratio. Out-of-frame TCR alpha sequences shared between twins showed an excess of low generation-probability sequences compared with coincidental sharing between unrelated individuals. Recombination models systematically underestimated out-of-frame TCR alpha sharing in monozygotic twins but agreed with sharing between unrelated individuals. Invariant T cells such as MAIT and iNKT could partly confound zero-insertion analyses, though diverse VJ usage argued against this for most clonotypes. Because the same donors could not be followed over many years, the conclusions relied on cross-sectional statistical analysis. Fewer insertions were carried by abundant cord blood beta clonotypes, a similar but weaker trend appeared in young adult naive repertoires, and no such trend appeared in memory repertoires.

From the cysteine through the phenylalanine, the CDR3 covers 14 amino acids. The retained sequence is limited to the CDR3, 42 bases, with the frame set at the first base. CDR1 SNHLY and CDR2 FYNNEI were looked up in the germline V gene. Trimming accounts for 7 bases at V and 3 bases at J, while the number of junction bases matched to no gene is 5. Every donor in the study was a healthy Caucasian. Three pairs of female monozygotic twins, all aged roughly 18 to 30 years, made up the twin cohort. Peripheral blood mononuclear cells were used as the source from which RNA for TCR libraries was isolated. Turning to this clonotype: The antigen this receptor binds is unknown. Per-base qualities were not stored, and no clone one base away is much larger.

Library preparation employed 5' RACE. Sequencing instrument: Illumina HiSeq 2000. Template switching added a universal primer binding site, and the final cDNA carried a unique molecular identifier that allowed TCR cDNA molecules to be counted accurately. Specific primers in the conserved constant-segment region were used to synthesize first-strand cDNA for the TCR alpha and beta chains. To control for contamination, every cDNA library carried two barcodes: a SMART-Mk sample barcode plus Illumina barcodes. Two successive PCR steps introduced TruSeq adapter sequences along with Illumina sample barcodes. The TCR alpha and beta cDNA libraries were sequenced on the Illumina HiSeq platform using custom primers. On the authors' methods: MiGEC was used to process raw reads and extract unique molecular identifiers, and MiXCR was used to find CDR3 positions. For each individual, recombination models were inferred using an EM algorithm with the repgenHMM and IGoR tools. The analysis of shared clonotypes was done with the tcR package in R, with sharing normalized by the product of cloneset sizes. To study raw recombination free of thymic and clonal selection effects, out-of-frame nonproductive sequences were analyzed. Using fastp at Q25 and MiXCR, TCRdb reprocessed the public reads and kept productive beta chains. A single entry per CDR3 protein holds the most common genes and DNA from its merged rows. For this entry, the V and J calls and clone size follow TCRdb and not the study's own pipeline. The sample includes around 960,000 distinct CDR3 sequences, with roughly 12% observed a single time. Roughly 1.5% of the sample lies in the top ten.

These data were also filed under a second study, of yellow fever vaccine responses in identical twins. As the second study states: According to the authors, the vaccine-induced T cell response in identical twins seemed to be partly convergent and partly specific to each individual. In identical twins, the study followed T cell clones that responded to the vaccine with precision.

Source material: PBMCs. The sequence derives from a young woman in good health. The V gene is TRBV2 and the J gene is TRBJ2-7; TRBD2 matches 11 bases in the middle. The DNA sequence follows: TGTGCCAGCATGACCGGGACTAGCGGCTACGAGCAGTACTTC. The translation is CASMTGTSGYEQYF.